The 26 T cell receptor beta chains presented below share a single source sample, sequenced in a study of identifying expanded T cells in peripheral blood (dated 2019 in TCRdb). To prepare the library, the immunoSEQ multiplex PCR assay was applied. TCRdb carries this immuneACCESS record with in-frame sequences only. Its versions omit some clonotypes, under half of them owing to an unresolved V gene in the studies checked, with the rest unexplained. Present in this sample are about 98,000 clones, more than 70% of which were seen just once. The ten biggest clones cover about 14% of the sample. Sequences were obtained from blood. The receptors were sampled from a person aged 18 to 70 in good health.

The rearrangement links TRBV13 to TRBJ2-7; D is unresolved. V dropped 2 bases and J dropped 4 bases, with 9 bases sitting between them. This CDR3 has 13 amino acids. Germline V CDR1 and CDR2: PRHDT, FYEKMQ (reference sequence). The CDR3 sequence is CASSLSDRYEQYF. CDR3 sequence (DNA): TGTGCCAGCAGCTTATCAGATCGATACGAGCAGTACTTC.

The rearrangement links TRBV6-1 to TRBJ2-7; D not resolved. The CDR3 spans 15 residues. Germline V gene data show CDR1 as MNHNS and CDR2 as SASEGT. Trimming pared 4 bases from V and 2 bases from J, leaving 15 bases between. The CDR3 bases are TGTGCCAGCAGTGGGGAATTGTCAGGAGCCTACGAGCAGTACTTC. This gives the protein CASSGELSGAYEQYF.

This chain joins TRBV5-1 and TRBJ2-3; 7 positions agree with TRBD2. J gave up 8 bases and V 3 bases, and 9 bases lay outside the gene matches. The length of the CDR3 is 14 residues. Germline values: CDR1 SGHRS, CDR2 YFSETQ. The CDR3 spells CASSSAGVGPTQYF. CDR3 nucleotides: TGCGCCAGCAGCTCGGCGGGGGTTGGCCCTACGCAGTATTTT.

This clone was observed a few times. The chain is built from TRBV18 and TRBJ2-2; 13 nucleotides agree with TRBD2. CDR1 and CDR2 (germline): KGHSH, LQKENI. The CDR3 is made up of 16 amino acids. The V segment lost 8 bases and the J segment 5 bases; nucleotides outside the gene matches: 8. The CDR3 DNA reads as TGTGCCAGCATGGATTCGGGACTAGCGGGAACCGGGGAGCTGTTTTTT. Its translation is CASMDSGLAGTGELFF.

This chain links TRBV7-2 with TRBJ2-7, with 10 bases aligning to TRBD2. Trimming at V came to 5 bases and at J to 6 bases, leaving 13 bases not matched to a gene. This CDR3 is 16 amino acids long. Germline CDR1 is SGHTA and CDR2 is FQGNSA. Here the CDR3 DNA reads TGTGCCAGCAGCACTCCTCTAGCGGGGGAAAGAGGCGAGCAGTACTTC. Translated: CASSTPLAGERGEQYF.

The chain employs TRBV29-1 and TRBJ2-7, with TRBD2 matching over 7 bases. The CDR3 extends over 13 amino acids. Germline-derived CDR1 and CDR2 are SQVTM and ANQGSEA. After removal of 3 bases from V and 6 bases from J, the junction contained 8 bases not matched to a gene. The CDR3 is CSVDFGLEAEQYF. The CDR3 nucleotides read TGCAGCGTTGATTTCGGACTAGAGGCCGAGCAGTACTTC.

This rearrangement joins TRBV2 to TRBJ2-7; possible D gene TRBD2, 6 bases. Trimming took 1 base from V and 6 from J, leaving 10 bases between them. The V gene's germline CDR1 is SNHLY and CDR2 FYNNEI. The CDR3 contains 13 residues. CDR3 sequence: CASSEGGLREQYF. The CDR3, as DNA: TGTGCCAGCAGTGAAGGGGGACTTCGCGAGCAGTACTTC.

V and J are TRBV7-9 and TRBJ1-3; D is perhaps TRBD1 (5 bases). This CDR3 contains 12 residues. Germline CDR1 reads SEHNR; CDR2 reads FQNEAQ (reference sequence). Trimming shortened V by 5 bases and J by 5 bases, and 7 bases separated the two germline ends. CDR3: CASSQGRNTIYF. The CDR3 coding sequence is TGTGCCAGCAGCCAGGGTCGAAACACCATATATTTT.

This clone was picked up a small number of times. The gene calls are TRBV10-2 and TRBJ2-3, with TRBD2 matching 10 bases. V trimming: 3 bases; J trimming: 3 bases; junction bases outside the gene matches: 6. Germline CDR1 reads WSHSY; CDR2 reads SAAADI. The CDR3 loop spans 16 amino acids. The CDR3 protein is CASSDPAGGATDTQYF. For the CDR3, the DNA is TGCGCCAGCAGTGACCCAGCGGGAGGGGCAACAGATACGCAGTATTTT.

The CDR3 sequence: CATRFGPSSYEQYF. The CDR3 DNA sequence: TGTGCCACCAGATTCGGCCCTAGCTCCTACGAGCAGTACTTC. This sequence joins TRBV7-2 and TRBJ2-7; D is uncertain. From germline, CDR1 is SGHTA and CDR2 FQGNSA. The CDR3 runs 14 residues. Trimming left V 10 bases short and J 0 bases short, with 16 bases between.

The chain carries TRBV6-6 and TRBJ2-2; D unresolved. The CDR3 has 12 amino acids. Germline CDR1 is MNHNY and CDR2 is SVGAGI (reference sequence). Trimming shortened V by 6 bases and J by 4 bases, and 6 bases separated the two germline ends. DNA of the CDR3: TGTGCCAGCAGACAGAGCACCGGGGAGCTGTTTTTT. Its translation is CASRQSTGELFF.

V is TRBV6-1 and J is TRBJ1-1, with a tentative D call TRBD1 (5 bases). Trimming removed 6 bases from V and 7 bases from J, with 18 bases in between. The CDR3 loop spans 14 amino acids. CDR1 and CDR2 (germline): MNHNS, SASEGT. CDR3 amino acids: CASRSGTDFGEAFF. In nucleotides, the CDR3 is TGTGCCAGCAGATCCGGGACGGACTTTGGTGAAGCTTTCTTT.

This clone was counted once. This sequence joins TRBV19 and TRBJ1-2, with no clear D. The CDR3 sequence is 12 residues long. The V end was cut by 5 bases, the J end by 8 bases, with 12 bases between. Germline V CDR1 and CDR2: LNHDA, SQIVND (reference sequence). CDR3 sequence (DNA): TGTGCCAGTAGTGTCCCCCACGGGGGCTACACCTTC. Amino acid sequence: CASSVPHGGYTF.

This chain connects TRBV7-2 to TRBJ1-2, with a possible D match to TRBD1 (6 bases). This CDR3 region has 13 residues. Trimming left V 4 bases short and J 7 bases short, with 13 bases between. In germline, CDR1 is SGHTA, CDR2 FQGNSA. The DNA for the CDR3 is TGTGCCAGCAGCTGGGAGGACAGATCTGGCTACACCTTC. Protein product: CASSWEDRSGYTF.

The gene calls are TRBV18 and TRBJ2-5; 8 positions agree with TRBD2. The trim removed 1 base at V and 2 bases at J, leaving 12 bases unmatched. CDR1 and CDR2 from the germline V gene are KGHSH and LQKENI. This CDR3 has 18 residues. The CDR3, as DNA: TGTGCCAGCTCACCACGGAAACGGGGGGGCTCAATTCAAGAGACCCAGTACTTC. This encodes CASSPRKRGGSIQETQYF.

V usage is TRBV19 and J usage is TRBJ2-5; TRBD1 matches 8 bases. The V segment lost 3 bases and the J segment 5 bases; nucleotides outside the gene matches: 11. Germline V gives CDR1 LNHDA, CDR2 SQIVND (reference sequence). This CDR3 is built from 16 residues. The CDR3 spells CASSMVGRGQGETQYF. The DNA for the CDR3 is TGTGCCAGTAGTATGGTCGGCAGGGGGCAGGGGGAGACCCAGTACTTC.

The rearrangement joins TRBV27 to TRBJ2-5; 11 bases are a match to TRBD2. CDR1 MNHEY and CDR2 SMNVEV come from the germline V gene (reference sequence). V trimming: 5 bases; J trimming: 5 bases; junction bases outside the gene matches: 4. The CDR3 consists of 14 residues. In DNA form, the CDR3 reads TGTGCCAGCAGTCTTAGCGGGAGGGGGGAGACCCAGTACTTC. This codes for CASSLSGRGETQYF.

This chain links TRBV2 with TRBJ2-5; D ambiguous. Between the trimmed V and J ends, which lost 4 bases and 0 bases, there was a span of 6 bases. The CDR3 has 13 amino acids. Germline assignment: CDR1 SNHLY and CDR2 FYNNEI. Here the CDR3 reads CASSGVNQETQYF. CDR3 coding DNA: TGTGCCAGCAGTGGGGTCAACCAAGAGACCCAGTACTTC.

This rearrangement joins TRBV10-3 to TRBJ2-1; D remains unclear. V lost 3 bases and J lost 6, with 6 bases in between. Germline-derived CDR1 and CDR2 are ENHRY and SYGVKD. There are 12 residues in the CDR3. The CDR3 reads CAISDELNEQFF. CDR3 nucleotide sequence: TGTGCCATCAGTGACGAGCTCAATGAGCAGTTCTTC.

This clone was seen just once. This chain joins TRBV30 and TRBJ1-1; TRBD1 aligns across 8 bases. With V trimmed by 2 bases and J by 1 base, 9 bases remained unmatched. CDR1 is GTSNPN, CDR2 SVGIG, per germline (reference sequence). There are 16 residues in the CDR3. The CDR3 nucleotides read TGTGCCTGGAGTTCGGTGCCAGGACAGGGGAACACTGAAGCTTTCTTT. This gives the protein CAWSSVPGQGNTEAFF.

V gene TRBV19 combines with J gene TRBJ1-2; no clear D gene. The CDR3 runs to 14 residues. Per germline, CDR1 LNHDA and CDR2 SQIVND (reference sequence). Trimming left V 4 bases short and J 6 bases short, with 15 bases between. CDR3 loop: CASSKRAPENGYTF. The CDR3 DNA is TGTGCCAGTAGTAAGAGGGCTCCTGAGAATGGCTACACCTTC.

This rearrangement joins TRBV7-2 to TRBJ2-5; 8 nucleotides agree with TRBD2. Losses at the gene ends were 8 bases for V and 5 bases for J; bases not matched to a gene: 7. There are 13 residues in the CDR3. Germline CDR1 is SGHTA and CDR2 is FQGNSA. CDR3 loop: CASVGGAVETQYF. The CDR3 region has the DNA TGTGCCAGCGTCGGGGGGGCCGTCGAGACCCAGTACTTC.

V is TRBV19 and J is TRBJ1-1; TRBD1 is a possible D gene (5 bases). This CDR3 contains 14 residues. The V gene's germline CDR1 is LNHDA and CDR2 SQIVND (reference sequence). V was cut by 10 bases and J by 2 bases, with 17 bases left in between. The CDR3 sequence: CATKPVQDNTEAFF. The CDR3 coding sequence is TGTGCCACCAAACCGGTACAGGATAACACTGAAGCTTTCTTT.

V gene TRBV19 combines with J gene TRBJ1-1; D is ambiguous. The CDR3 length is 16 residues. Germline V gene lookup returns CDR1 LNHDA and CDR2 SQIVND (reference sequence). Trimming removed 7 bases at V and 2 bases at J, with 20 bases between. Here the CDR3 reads CASTRYGSGLNTEAFF. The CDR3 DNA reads TGTGCCAGTACCCGTTACGGGTCGGGGTTAAACACTGAAGCTTTCTTT.

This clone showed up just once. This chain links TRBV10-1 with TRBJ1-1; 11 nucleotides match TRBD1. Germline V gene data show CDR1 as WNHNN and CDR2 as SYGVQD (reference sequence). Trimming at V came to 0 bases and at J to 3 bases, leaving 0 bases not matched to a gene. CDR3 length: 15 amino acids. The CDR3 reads CASSESGQGDTEAFF. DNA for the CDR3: TGCGCCAGCAGTGAGTCGGGACAGGGGGACACTGAAGCTTTCTTT.

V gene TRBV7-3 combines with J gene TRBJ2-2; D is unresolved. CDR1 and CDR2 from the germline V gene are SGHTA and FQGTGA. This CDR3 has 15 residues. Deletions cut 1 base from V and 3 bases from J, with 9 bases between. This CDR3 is CASSLRAVDTGELFF. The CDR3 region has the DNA TGTGCCAGCAGCTTAAGAGCCGTAGACACCGGGGAGCTGTTTTTT.